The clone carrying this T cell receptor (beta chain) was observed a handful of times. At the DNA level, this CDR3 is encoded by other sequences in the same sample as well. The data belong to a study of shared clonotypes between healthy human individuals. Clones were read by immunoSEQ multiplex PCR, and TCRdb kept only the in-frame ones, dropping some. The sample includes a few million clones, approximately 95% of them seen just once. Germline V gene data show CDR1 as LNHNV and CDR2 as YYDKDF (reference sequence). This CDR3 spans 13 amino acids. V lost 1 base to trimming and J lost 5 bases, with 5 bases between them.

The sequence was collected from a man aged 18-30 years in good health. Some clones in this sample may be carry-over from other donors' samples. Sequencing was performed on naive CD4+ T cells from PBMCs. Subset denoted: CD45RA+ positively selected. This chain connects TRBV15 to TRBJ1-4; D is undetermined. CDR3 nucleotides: TGTGCCACCAGCAGAGCGGGGAATGAAAAACTGTTTTTT. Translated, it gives CATSRAGNEKLFF. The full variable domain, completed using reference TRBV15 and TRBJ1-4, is DAMVIQNPRYQVTQFGKPVTLSCSQTLNHNVMYWYQQKSSQAPKLLFHYYDKDFNNEADTPDNFQSRRPNTSFCFLDIRSPGLGDTAMYLCATSRAGNEKLFFGSGTQLSVL.